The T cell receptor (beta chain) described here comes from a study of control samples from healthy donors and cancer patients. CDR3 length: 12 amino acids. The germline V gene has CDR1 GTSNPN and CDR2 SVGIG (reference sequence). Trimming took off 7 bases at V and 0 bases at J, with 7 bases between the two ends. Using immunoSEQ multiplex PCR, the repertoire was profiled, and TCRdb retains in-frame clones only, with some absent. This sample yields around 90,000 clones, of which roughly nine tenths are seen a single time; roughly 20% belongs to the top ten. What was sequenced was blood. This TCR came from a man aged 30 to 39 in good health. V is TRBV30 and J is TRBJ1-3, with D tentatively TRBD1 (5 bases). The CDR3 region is CAFDSSGNTIYF. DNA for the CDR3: TGTGCCTTTGACAGCTCTGGAAACACCATATATTTT.